This TCR beta chain comes out of a study of cytomegalovirus exposure and HLA in healthy donors. Overall study context: Most genotyped donors, 65% to 90% of about 430, had Caucasian-associated genetic ancestry.

Study-level findings and limits: A later look showed TCR association rates differing by HLA locus, highest for DRB1 and lowest for HLA-C.

As for this clone: The antigen remains undetermined.

CDR3 length equals 13 residues. CDR1 and CDR2 from the germline V gene are LGHNA and YNFKEQ. The V end was cut by 3 bases, the J end by 5 bases, with 10 bases between. Though nominally healthy at sampling, donors likely had unrecorded immune exposures. The PCR ran on 60 Vbeta and 13 Jbeta primers. The data were produced by immunoSEQ multiplex PCR, yet TCRdb's version contains in-frame clones alone and is incomplete. Its table records under 250,000 clones. The chain links TRBV4-2 to TRBJ2-5, with D maybe TRBD2 (6 bases). The TCR comes from a girl aged 2-10 years in good health and CMV-seropositive. Sequences were obtained from PBMCs. CDR3 nucleotides: TGTGCCAGCAGCCAGAGGAGGGATGAGACCCAGTACTTC. It yields the protein CASSQRRDETQYF.